Included here is one T cell receptor beta chain sequence, with context. It was with random hexamers that roughly 0.45 to 1 ug RNA was reverse transcribed. TCRdb recomputed calls from the immunoSEQ multiplex PCR reads with MiXCR, one row per CDR3 protein. Among approximately 200,000 distinct CDR3 sequences listed, almost 96% were seen once. The patients serving as multiple sclerosis controls were treatment-naive. They had stable or active relapsing-remitting disease and fulfilled revised McDonald criteria. The data were taken from a study of CD8 T cells in Susac syndrome. V was pared by 2 bases and J by 4 bases, with 11 bases between. CDR3 size: 15 residues. Germline V gives CDR1 MNHEY, CDR2 SMNVEV (reference sequence).

The sample comprised CD4+ T cells from PBMCs. V gene TRBV27 combines with J gene TRBJ1-4; D ambiguous. The receptor comes from a human donor with multiple sclerosis. Here the CDR3 reads CASSLNWGVNEKLFF. The CDR3 nucleotides are TGTGCCAGCAGTTTAAACTGGGGAGTTAATGAAAAACTGTTTTTT.